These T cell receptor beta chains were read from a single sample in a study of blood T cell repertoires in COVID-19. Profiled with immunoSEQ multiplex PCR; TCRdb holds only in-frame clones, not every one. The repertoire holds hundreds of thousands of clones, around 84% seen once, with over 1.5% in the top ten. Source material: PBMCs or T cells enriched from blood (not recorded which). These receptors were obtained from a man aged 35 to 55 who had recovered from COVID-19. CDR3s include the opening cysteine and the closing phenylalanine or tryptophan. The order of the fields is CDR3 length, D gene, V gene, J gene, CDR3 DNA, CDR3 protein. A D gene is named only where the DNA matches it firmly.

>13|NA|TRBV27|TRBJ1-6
TGTGCCAGCAGTTACGGTTTGGATTCACCCCTCCACTTT
CASSYGLDSPLHF
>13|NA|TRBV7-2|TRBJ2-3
TGTGCCAGCAGCGTAGCGGCAACAGATACGCAGTATTTT
CASSVAATDTQYF
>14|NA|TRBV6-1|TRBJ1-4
TGTGCCAGCAGTGCGTCAGGGGCAAGGGAAAAACTGTTTTTT
CASSASGAREKLFF
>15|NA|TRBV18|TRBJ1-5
TGTGCCAGCTCACCATTCACAGTCAGCAATCAGCCCCAGCATTTT
CASSPFTVSNQPQHF
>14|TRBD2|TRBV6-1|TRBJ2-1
TGTGCCAGCATAGCGGGAGGATCGGCCAATGAGCAGTTCTTC
CASIAGGSANEQFF
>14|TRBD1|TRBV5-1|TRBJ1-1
TGCGCCAGCAGAACGGGACAGGGGTCTGTTGAAGCTTTCTTT
CASRTGQGSVEAFF
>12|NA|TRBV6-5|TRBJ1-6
TGTGCCAGCACTATGGACATCTCACCCCTCCACTTT
CASTMDISPLHF
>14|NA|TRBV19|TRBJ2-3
TGTGCCAGTAGTATTGCGTACGAGCGCAATACGCAGTATTTT
CASSIAYERNTQYF
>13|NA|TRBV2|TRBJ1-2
TGTGCCAGCTCTCCTGACACCCTCTATGGCTACACCTTC
CASSPDTLYGYTF
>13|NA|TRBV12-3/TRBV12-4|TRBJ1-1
TGTGCCAGCAGTGCTCTCGGGAATACTGAAGCTTTCTTT
CASSALGNTEAFF
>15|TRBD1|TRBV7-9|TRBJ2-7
TGTGCCAGCAGCCCCACCGGGACAGGGGTCCCCGAGCAGTACTTC
CASSPTGTGVPEQYF